The clone carrying this TCR beta chain appeared a few times. The V segment lost 6 bases and the J segment 3 bases; nucleotides outside the gene matches: 5. Germline CDR1 reads SQVTM; CDR2 reads ANQGSEA. The CDR3 totals 13 residues. The data were taken from a study of regulatory T cells in long-lasting Graves disease. This sample's time point: newly diagnosed GD, antithyroid drugs for less than 3 months. From PBMCs, RNA was extracted and then used to make the TCR library. Both iRepertoire HTBI primers and Arm-PCR of CDR3 regions were used to build the TCR beta libraries. One entry per CDR3 protein, called by TCRdb with MiXCR from the multiplex PCR reads. This repertoire shows roughly 560,000 distinct CDR3 sequences, about 12% found once; its top ten account for approximately 9.6%. This sample was also put to use in a study of T cells in Graves' hyperthyroidism and ophthalmopathy. As reported in that work: The HTBI primer set served for first-round RT-PCR of the TCR CDR3.

The source material was peripheral blood mononuclear cells (PBMCs), sampled at new diagnosis, from a patient treated with antithyroid drugs. The receptor's source is a woman under 40 with Graves disease. V and J are TRBV29-1 and TRBJ2-7; 10 bases match TRBD1. CDR3 loop: CSVVDRGDYEQYF. CDR3 bases: TGCAGCGTCGTGGACAGGGGGGACTACGAGCAGTACTTC.